The 7 T cell receptor beta chains below come from one sample, sequenced in a study of cytomegalovirus exposure and HLA in healthy donors. The PCR contained 60 Vbeta and 13 Jbeta primers. TCRdb keeps only in-frame clones here, not all; method: immunoSEQ multiplex PCR. The table has 150,000 to 200,000 clones, about 80% seen once. Sequences were obtained from PBMCs. These receptors came from a woman in her 30s in good health and CMV-seronegative.

The J gene is TRBJ1-5, the V gene TRBV28, with 8 bases lining up with TRBD1. The junction had 6 bases not matched to a gene; V was cut back by 5 bases and J by 3 bases. There are 15 residues in the CDR3. Germline-derived CDR1 and CDR2 are MDHEN and SYDVKM. The DNA of the CDR3 is TGTGCCAGCAGTCTACAGGGGGGAGCCAATCAGCCCCAGCATTTT. Protein product: CASSLQGGANQPQHF.

The J gene is TRBJ1-4, the V gene TRBV27; D is unresolved. V shed 3 bases and J shed 0 bases, with 14 bases lying between them. Germline V gives CDR1 MNHEY, CDR2 SMNVEV (reference sequence). CDR3 length equals 17 residues. CDR3 sequence: CASSFSVVLATNEKLFF. CDR3 DNA sequence: TGTGCCAGCAGTTTTTCGGTTGTGCTAGCAACTAATGAAAAACTGTTTTTT. Full variable domain (rest looked up from reference TRBV27 and TRBJ1-4): EAQVTQNPRYLITVTGKKLTVTCSQNMNHEYMSWYRQDPGLGLRQIYYSMNVEVTDKGDVPEGYKVSRKEKRNFPLILESPSPNQTSLYFCASSFSVVLATNEKLFFGSGTQLSVL.

The chain links TRBV4-1 to TRBJ2-2; D is ambiguous. Germline values: CDR1 MGHRA, CDR2 YSYEKL. This CDR3 has 13 residues. The ends were cut back, 3 bases at V and 4 bases at J, with 6 bases in the middle. The CDR3 DNA follows: TGCGCCAGCAGCCATGCGAGCACCGGGGAGCTGTTTTTT. Translation: CASSHASTGELFF.

Here the CDR3 reads CASSLSSLWRGMYNEQFF. For the CDR3, the DNA is TGTGCCAGCAGTTTATCATCTCTATGGAGGGGAATGTACAATGAGCAGTTCTTC. The chain recombines TRBV28 with TRBJ2-1, with D perhaps matching TRBD2 (6 bases). The germline V gene encodes CDR1 MDHEN and CDR2 SYDVKM. This CDR3 comprises 18 residues. Trimming stripped 1 base from V and 4 bases from J, with 20 bases between. Drawing the rest from reference TRBV28 and TRBJ2-1, the complete variable domain is DVKVTQSSRYLVKRTGEKVFLECVQDMDHENMFWYRQDPGLGLRLIYFSYDVKMKEKGDIPEGYSVSREKKERFSLILESASTNQTSMYLCASSLSSLWRGMYNEQFFGPGTRLTVL.

This sequence joins TRBV7-9 and TRBJ1-1; D unresolved. The V gene lost 2 bases and the J gene lost 0 bases, with 7 bases spanning the gap. The V gene's germline CDR1 is SEHNR and CDR2 FQNEAQ (reference sequence). This CDR3 contains 14 residues. CDR3 sequence: CASSLRGVNTEAFF. In DNA, the CDR3 is TGTGCCAGCAGCTTACGGGGTGTGAACACTGAAGCTTTCTTT.

The chain recombines TRBV5-6 with TRBJ2-7; 7 positions match TRBD1. Germline loops: CDR1 SGHDT, CDR2 YYEEEE. There are 14 residues in the CDR3. J was trimmed by 0 bases and V by 4 bases; bases with no gene match: 4. The CDR3 loop reads CASSQNRGSYEQYF. In nucleotides, the CDR3 is TGTGCCAGCAGCCAAAACAGGGGCTCCTACGAGCAGTACTTC. Full variable domain (outside the CDR3, taken from reference TRBV5-6 and TRBJ2-7): DAGVTQSPTHLIKTRGQQVTLRCSPKSGHDTVSWYQQALGQGPQFIFQYYEEEERQRGNFPDRFSGHQFPNYSSELNVNALLLGDSALYLCASSQNRGSYEQYFGPGTRLTVT.

The chain joins TRBV18 to TRBJ2-5; no definite D call. CDR3 size: 14 residues. Between the trimmed V and J ends, which lost 3 bases and 5 bases, there was a span of 13 bases. Per germline, CDR1 KGHSH and CDR2 LQKENI. CDR3 protein: CASSPIRNKETQYF. The CDR3 DNA is TGTGCCAGCTCACCTATCAGGAACAAGGAGACCCAGTACTTC.